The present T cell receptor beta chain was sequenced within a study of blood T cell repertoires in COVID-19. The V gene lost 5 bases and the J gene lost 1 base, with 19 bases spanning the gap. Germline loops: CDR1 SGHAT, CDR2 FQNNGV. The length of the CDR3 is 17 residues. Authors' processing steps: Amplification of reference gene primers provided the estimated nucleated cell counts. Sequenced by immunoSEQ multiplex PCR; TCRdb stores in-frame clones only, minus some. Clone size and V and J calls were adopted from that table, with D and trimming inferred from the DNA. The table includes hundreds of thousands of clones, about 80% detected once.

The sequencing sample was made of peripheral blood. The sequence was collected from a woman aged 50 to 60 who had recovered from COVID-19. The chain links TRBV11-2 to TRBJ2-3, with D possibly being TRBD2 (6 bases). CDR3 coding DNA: TGTGCCAGCAGCCCCCGGGAGAGCCCTCTTGGCACAGATACGCAGTATTTT. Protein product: CASSPRESPLGTDTQYF.